Following are 4 T cell receptor beta chains from one sample sequenced in a study of T cell responses to AZD1222 COVID-19 vaccine (dated by TCRdb to the early 2020s). Explained via the paper, the time point label denotes: about 28 days (+/-7) after the second vaccine dose. The protocol used for the library was the immunoSEQ multiplex PCR assay. The source is immuneACCESS, and TCRdb retained only in-frame sequences with V and J called. Part of the clones is not carried over; for the studies checked, unresolved V genes explain less than half of this, and the remainder is unexplained. A total of about 42,000 clones appear in this sample, roughly 88% of them only once. About 20% of the sample rests with the top ten. This specimen consisted of peripheral blood, obtained 28 days after the second AZD1222 dose. All receptors derive from an adult who received the AZD1222 COVID-19 vaccine.

As DNA, the CDR3 is TGTGCCAGCAGCCCCGAAGCGCGGAGATCTGGAAACACCATATATTTT. It codes for CASSPEARRSGNTIYF. The chain couples TRBV3-1 (or the pseudogene TRBV3-2) to TRBJ1-3; no clear D. From germline, CDR1 is LGHDT and CDR2 YNNKEL (reference sequence). V was clipped by 4 bases and J by 1 base, with 14 bases between them. This CDR3 has 16 amino acids.

The chain carries TRBV28 and TRBJ1-2, with 9 bases fitting TRBD1. The CDR3 loop spans 14 amino acids. The germline gives CDR1 MDHEN, CDR2 SYDVKM. The V gene end was trimmed by 6 bases and the J gene end by 4 bases; junction bases not matched to a gene: 6. This CDR3 reads CASRLTGGAYGYTF. The DNA for the CDR3 is TGTGCCAGCAGATTGACAGGGGGGGCCTATGGCTACACCTTC.

Points on this clone: At one end, the junction sequence differs from germline, possibly due to a read error. The V and J genes are TRBV10-3 and TRBJ1-2, with D possibly matching TRBD1 (5 bases). The germline CDR1 and CDR2 sequences are ENHRY and SYGVKD. The CDR3 is made up of 13 amino acids. This chain's CDR3 is CATSDRQNYGYTF. The CDR3 nucleotides are TGTGCCACCAGTGATCGACAGAACTATGGCTACACCTTC.

The J gene is TRBJ2-1, the V gene TRBV7-6; no reliable D call. V lost 1 base and J 4 bases, leaving 8 bases between the germline ends. The CDR3 is 14 amino acids. CDR1 and CDR2 (germline): SGHVS, FNYEAQ. As DNA, the CDR3 is TGTGCCAGCAGCTTAGGCGAGGCATACAATGAGCAGTTCTTC. Its translation: CASSLGEAYNEQFF.